This passage covers 25 T cell receptor beta chains from one sample sequenced in a study of blood T cell repertoires in COVID-19. Method: immunoSEQ multiplex PCR; TCRdb's copy keeps in-frame clones and lacks some. The sample has around 140,000 clones, around 86% seen once; the top ten hold less than 4.5%. What was sequenced was PBMCs or T cells enriched from blood (not recorded which). These receptor sequences come from a man in his fifties who had recovered from COVID-19.

A few counts support this clone. The rearrangement uses TRBV6-1 and TRBJ2-3, with TRBD1 identical over 9 bases. CDR1 and CDR2 (germline): MNHNS, SASEGT. Losses at the gene ends were 1 base for V and 4 bases for J; bases not matched to a gene: 0. The CDR3 totals 14 residues. CDR3 sequence reads: CASSEGQGADTQYF. The CDR3 DNA reads as TGTGCCAGCAGTGAAGGACAGGGGGCAGATACGCAGTATTTT.

The CDR3: CASSPSAAALTQETQYF. CDR3 nucleotides: TGTGCCAGCAGCCCCTCTGCGGCGGCCCTCACACAAGAGACCCAGTACTTC. The chain uses TRBV5-4 and TRBJ2-5, with unresolved D. Trimming cost V 4 bases and J 2 bases, with 21 bases left between them. Germline V gene sequence: CDR1 SGHNT, CDR2 YYREEE (reference sequence). The CDR3 length is 17 residues.

The gene calls are TRBV21-1 and TRBJ2-6; the table's D call of TRBD1 was not tested on the DNA. TRBV21-1 is classified as a pseudogene. The CDR3 runs 18 residues. The CDR3 protein is CASRMQGRTGSGANVLTF. For the CDR3, the DNA is TGTGCCAGCAGAATGCAAGGACGGACAGGGTCTGGGGCCAACGTCCTGACTTTC.

A few counts support this clone. The V call is TRBV30, the J call TRBJ2-7; possibly TRBD1 for D (6 bases). V shed 7 bases and J shed 2 bases, with 12 bases lying between them. The CDR3 consists of 12 residues. Per the germline V gene, CDR1 is GTSNPN and CDR2 is SVGIG (reference sequence). The CDR3 here is CASRDNTYEQYF. CDR3 sequence (DNA): TGTGCCTCCCGGGACAATACCTACGAGCAGTACTTC.

This chain uses TRBV27 with TRBJ1-1; 10 nucleotides align to TRBD1. The V gene's germline CDR1 is MNHEY and CDR2 SMNVEV (reference sequence). The CDR3 loop spans 15 amino acids. V lost 6 bases, J lost 4 bases, and 8 bases stayed unmatched. The CDR3 loop reads CASSSTTGGLTEAFF. DNA of the CDR3: TGTGCCAGCAGCTCCACGACAGGGGGCCTCACTGAAGCTTTCTTT.

The rearrangement joins TRBV5-4 to TRBJ2-3; 10 bases are a match to TRBD2. Germline V gene lookup returns CDR1 SGHNT and CDR2 YYREEE (reference sequence). V lost 3 bases, J lost 6 bases, and 4 bases stayed unmatched. The CDR3 loop spans 14 amino acids. The CDR3 region is CASSSNSGGDTQYF. Written as DNA, the CDR3 is TGTGCCAGCAGCTCGAATAGCGGGGGGGATACGCAGTATTTT.

This chain uses TRBV9 with TRBJ2-5, with D possibly being TRBD2 (5 bases). The V end was cut by 3 bases, the J end by 5 bases, with 14 bases between. The CDR3 length is 14 residues. Germline CDR1 is SGDLS and CDR2 is YYNGEE. CDR3 sequence reads: CASSARGSGETQYF. The CDR3 bases are TGTGCCAGCAGCGCCCGCGGGTCGGGGGAGACCCAGTACTTC.

The genes are TRBV5-4 and TRBJ2-3; D gene uncertain. The CDR3 consists of 13 residues. V was clipped by 3 bases and J by 4 bases, with 9 bases between them. In germline, CDR1 is SGHNT, CDR2 YYREEE (reference sequence). In DNA, the CDR3 is TGTGCCAGCAGCTGGCCACGGGCAGATACGCAGTATTTT. Its translation: CASSWPRADTQYF.

This clone occurred once. The J gene is TRBJ2-3, the V gene TRBV15; a weak D match, TRBD1 (6 bases). Trimming pared 3 bases from V and 3 bases from J, leaving 19 bases between. Germline V gene sequence: CDR1 LNHNV, CDR2 YYDKDF (reference sequence). This CDR3 spans 17 amino acids. CDR3 amino acids: CATSRKGHSAATDTQYF. Here the CDR3 DNA reads TGTGCCACCAGCAGGAAGGGACATAGCGCGGCAACAGATACGCAGTATTTT.

This sequence joins TRBV28 and TRBJ1-3; possibly TRBD1 for D (6 bases). The CDR3 sequence is 14 residues long. V was clipped by 3 bases and J by 6 bases, with 12 bases between them. Germline CDR1 is MDHEN and CDR2 is SYDVKM. CDR3 region: CASSFGTHSNTIYF. DNA of the CDR3: TGTGCCAGCAGTTTCGGGACACACTCAAACACCATATATTTT.

The rearrangement links TRBV6-5 to TRBJ2-7; 10 positions agree with TRBD2. This CDR3 has 15 residues. Germline V gene sequence: CDR1 MNHEY, CDR2 SVGAGI. V was clipped by 5 bases and J by 4 bases; unmatched bases: 8. CDR3 amino acids: CASSPRSGGAYEQYV. For the CDR3, the DNA is TGTGCCAGCAGTCCACGAAGCGGGGGGGCATACGAGCAGTACGTC.

The CDR3: CASSQRTSGSAEQFF. The CDR3 DNA reads TGCGCCAGCAGCCAACGGACTAGCGGGAGTGCTGAGCAGTTCTTC. The V gene is TRBV4-3, the J gene TRBJ2-1, with 13 bases fitting TRBD2. Trimming removed 2 bases from V and 9 bases from J; junction bases left unmatched: 4. CDR1 is LGHNA, CDR2 YSLEER, per germline. The CDR3 contains 15 residues.

J is TRBJ1-5 and V is TRBV6-2 or TRBV6-3; 7 bases line up with TRBD1. Germline V lookup: CDR1 MNHEY, CDR2 SVGEGT. This CDR3 has 15 residues. Trimming took 5 bases from V and 4 from J; bases not matched to a gene: 8. CDR3: CASSPTGQRNQPQHF. DNA for the CDR3: TGTGCCAGCAGTCCGACAGGGCAACGGAATCAGCCCCAGCATTTT.

The CDR3 region is CASSWTPGQGYTGELFF. CDR3 bases: TGTGCCAGCAGCTGGACCCCGGGACAAGGATACACCGGGGAGCTGTTTTTT. This chain connects TRBV5-4 to TRBJ2-2; maybe TRBD1 (6 bases). V dropped 3 bases and J dropped 3 bases, with 18 bases sitting between them. This CDR3 spans 17 amino acids. Germline CDR1 and CDR2: SGHNT and YYREEE (reference sequence).

The table lists this clone with a count of one. This chain connects TRBV7-9 to TRBJ1-3; the D is unclear. This CDR3 has 17 amino acids. V lost 5 bases and J lost 0, with 17 bases in between. Germline-derived CDR1 and CDR2 are SEHNR and FQNEAQ (reference sequence). DNA for the CDR3: TGTGCCAGCAGCCACGCGACAACTCTCATCTCTGGAAACACCATATATTTT. It translates to CASSHATTLISGNTIYF.

CDR3 nucleotides: TGTGCCGGCCGGACAGGGGGCCGATCACCCCTCCACTTT. Encoded protein: CAGRTGGRSPLHF. This chain links TRBV2 with TRBJ1-6; 11 nucleotides match TRBD1. The CDR3 length is 13 residues. V lost 11 bases to trimming and J lost 10 bases; unmatched junction nucleotides: 7. Germline values: CDR1 SNHLY, CDR2 FYNNEI.

J is TRBJ1-1 and V is TRBV3-1 (or the pseudogene TRBV3-2); tentative D call: TRBD1 (6 bases). Germline V CDR1 and CDR2: LGHDT, YNNKEL (reference sequence). V dropped 6 bases and J dropped 1 base, with 9 bases sitting between them. The CDR3 loop spans 13 amino acids. The CDR3 sequence: CASSKQGNTEAFF. The CDR3 nucleotides read TGTGCCAGCAGTAAACAGGGGAACACTGAAGCTTTCTTT.

J is TRBJ1-1 and V is TRBV5-4; a weak D match, TRBD1 (5 bases). Germline V lookup: CDR1 SGHNT, CDR2 YYREEE (reference sequence). Trimming shortened V by 0 bases and J by 3 bases, and 12 bases separated the two germline ends. The CDR3 contains 15 residues. In DNA, the CDR3 is TGTGCCAGCAGCTTGGCCCAGGGAATGGACACTGAAGCTTTCTTT. Amino acids: CASSLAQGMDTEAFF. The whole variable domain, filled in from reference TRBV5-4 and TRBJ1-1, reads ETGVTQSPTHLIKTRGQQVTLRCSSQSGHNTVSWYQQALGQGPQFIFQYYREEENGRGNFPPRFSGLQFPNYSSELNVNALELDDSALYLCASSLAQGMDTEAFFGQGTRLTVV.

This chain connects TRBV3-1 (or the pseudogene TRBV3-2) to TRBJ2-7; 8 bases align to TRBD1. The CDR3 is made up of 16 amino acids. Germline loops: CDR1 LGHDT, CDR2 YNNKEL (reference sequence). The V gene end was trimmed by 0 bases and the J gene end by 7 bases; junction bases not matched to a gene: 11. The CDR3 DNA follows: TGTGCCAGCAGCCAAGACGGCGGCGGACAGGGTTGGGAGCAGTACTTC. Translated, it gives CASSQDGGGQGWEQYF.

The chain employs TRBV3-1 (or the pseudogene TRBV3-2) and TRBJ1-2, with 8 nucleotides matching TRBD1. V lost 4 bases to trimming and J lost 8 bases; unmatched junction nucleotides: 9. This CDR3 is built from 14 residues. Germline V gives CDR1 LGHDT, CDR2 YNNKEL (reference sequence). CDR3: CASSLPGQGRGYTF. The CDR3 DNA sequence: TGTGCCAGCAGCCTCCCTGGACAGGGCCGCGGCTACACCTTC.

The chain couples TRBV4-2 to TRBJ1-1; TRBD1 might be the D (6 bases). Germline-derived CDR1 and CDR2 are LGHNA and YNFKEQ. The CDR3 loop spans 16 amino acids. Trimming took 0 bases from V and 3 from J, leaving 14 bases between them. The CDR3 DNA reads as TGTGCCAGCAGCCAAGATCTGGGGGGGGCAGACACTGAAGCTTTCTTT. As protein: CASSQDLGGADTEAFF.

The chain recombines TRBV7-3 with TRBJ2-3, with D tentatively TRBD2 (6 bases). Per germline, CDR1 SGHTA and CDR2 FQGTGA. This CDR3 has 15 amino acids. Deletions cut 5 bases from V and 0 bases from J, with 12 bases between. The CDR3 nucleotides are TGTGCCAGCAGCCCGACCGGGACTAGCACAGATACGCAGTATTTT. It encodes CASSPTGTSTDTQYF. Together with reference TRBV7-3 and TRBJ2-3, the CDR3 gives the full variable domain: GAGVSQTPSNKVTEKGKYVELRCDPISGHTALYWYRQSLGQGPEFLIYFQGTGAADDSGLPNDRFFAVRPEGSVSTLKIQRTERGDSAVYLCASSPTGTSTDTQYFGPGTRLTVL.

The V gene is TRBV6-5, the J gene TRBJ2-7; 8 nucleotides match TRBD2. The CDR3 consists of 14 residues. CDR1 is MNHEY and CDR2 is SVGAGI in the germline V gene. Trimming at V came to 6 bases and at J to 6 bases, leaving 10 bases not matched to a gene. The CDR3 DNA reads as TGTGCCAGCAGACCCCGTAGCGGGGTTGGCGAGCAGTACGTC. Its protein product is CASRPRSGVGEQYV.

The J gene is TRBJ2-2, the V gene TRBV19; TRBD2 is a possible D gene (6 bases). This CDR3 region has 17 residues. The ends were cut back, 6 bases at V and 1 base at J, with 18 bases in the middle. Germline V gene sequence: CDR1 LNHDA, CDR2 SQIVND (reference sequence). The CDR3 region has the DNA TGTGCCAGTAGCTCGGGGGTAGTGAAGGGGAACACCGGGGAGCTGTTTTTT. Amino acids: CASSSGVVKGNTGELFF.

In the case of this clone: An end of the junction does not agree with germline; a read error may underlie this. The rearrangement uses TRBV3-1 (or the pseudogene TRBV3-2) and TRBJ2-7, with D unclear. Germline V CDR1 and CDR2: LGHDT, YNNKEL (reference sequence). This CDR3 has 9 amino acids. The CDR3 region is CASSQDCGF. CDR3 nucleotides: TGTGCCAGCAGCCAAGATTGCGGCTTC.